This TCR beta chain was observed in a study of T cells in Graves' hyperthyroidism and ophthalmopathy. This clonotype was detected only a few times. The antigen is unknown. Per germline, CDR1 MRHNA and CDR2 SNTAGT. This CDR3 has 16 residues. The junction had 12 bases not matched to a gene; V was cut back by 6 bases and J by 4 bases. Study conclusions and caveats: From stable hyperthyroidism, ophthalmopathy was set apart by a 13 V-J model.

Amplification yielded TCR beta CDR3 regions, with RNA transcripts as the source. Primed by the HTBI set, a first-round RT-PCR was run on the TCR CDR3. One entry per CDR3 protein, called by TCRdb with MiXCR from the multiplex PCR reads. The sample shows fewer than 650,000 distinct CDR3 sequences, about 15% of them seen only once. The sample consisted of blood. V is TRBV6-4 and J is TRBJ2-5, with 9 positions matching TRBD2. This receptor was obtained from a woman aged 40 to 55 with Graves' hyperthyroidism. The DNA for the CDR3 is TGTGCCAGCAGAAATAGCGGGAGTGGGGGAGGAGAGACCCAGTACTTC. Its translation is CASRNSGSGGGETQYF.